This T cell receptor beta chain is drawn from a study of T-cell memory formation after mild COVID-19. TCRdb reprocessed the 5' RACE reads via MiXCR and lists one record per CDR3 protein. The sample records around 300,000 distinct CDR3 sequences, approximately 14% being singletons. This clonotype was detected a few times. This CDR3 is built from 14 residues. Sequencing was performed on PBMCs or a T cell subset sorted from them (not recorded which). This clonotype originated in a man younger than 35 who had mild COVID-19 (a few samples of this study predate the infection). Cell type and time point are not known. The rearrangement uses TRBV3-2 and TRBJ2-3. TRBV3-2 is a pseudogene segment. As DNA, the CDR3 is TGTGCCAGCAGCCAAGGTCAGGCACGAGATACGCAGTATTTT. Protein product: CASSQGQARDTQYF.